The source of this T cell receptor beta chain is a study of neurological immune-mediated disorders. Trimming cost V 2 bases and J 6 bases; bases outside gene matches: 9. Germline CDR1 and CDR2: MNHEY and SVGAGI. This CDR3 spans 16 amino acids. Ten or more counts support this clonotype. Its specificity is unknown. The cDNA was synthesized by means of template-switch 5'RACE, which was carried out with 10-nucleotide random UMIs. From the 5' RACE reads, TCRdb called clonotypes with MiXCR, one entry per CDR3 protein. The sample comprises roughly 60,000 distinct CDR3 sequences, roughly 4.8% of which are singletons, and 3.4% rests with the top ten. Study-wide findings and caveats: The greatest degree of TCR clonal expansion was observed in HTLV-1-associated myelopathy, with the lowest in multiple sclerosis, below that of healthy controls. Phylogenetic grouping assigned the repertoires of 18 of 34 multiple sclerosis patients to a single related-CDR3 cluster, representing a possible signature.

Specimen: PBMCs. This TCR was recovered from a woman aged 50 to 65 with multiple sclerosis. The chain has TRBV6-5 and TRBJ2-1; TRBD1 agrees at 8 bases. This chain's CDR3 is CASSYSEATGVNEQFF. DNA of the CDR3: TGTGCCAGCAGTTACAGTGAAGCGACAGGGGTCAATGAGCAGTTCTTC.